A single sample gave rise to the 19 T cell receptor beta chains below, sequenced in a study of T cell responses to AZD1222 COVID-19 vaccine. The repertoire was sequenced with immunoSEQ multiplex PCR; TCRdb's copy has only in-frame clones and lacks some. This sample has fewer than 300,000 clones, with 85% to 95% found just once. The source material was peripheral blood, sampled on day 0 of AZD1222 vaccination. Every receptor here comes from an adult in good health.

This clone was seen only once. The chain is built from TRBV7-2 and TRBJ1-5, with 9 positions matching TRBD1. Germline V gene lookup returns CDR1 SGHTA and CDR2 FQGNSA. The CDR3 sequence is 14 residues long. The trim removed 4 bases at V and 6 bases at J, leaving 4 bases unmatched. The DNA for the CDR3 is TGTGCCAGCAGCTCAGACAGGGGGGTTCAGCCCCAGCATTTT. Its protein product is CASSSDRGVQPQHF.

The rearrangement joins TRBV7-8 to TRBJ2-7; D not certain. The CDR3 length is 12 residues. Looked up from germline, CDR1 is SGHVS and CDR2 is FQNEAQ. V was cut by 5 bases and J by 4 bases, with 9 bases left in between. The CDR3 DNA follows: TGTGCCAGCAGCCTTAACAGTTACGAGCAGTACTTC. Its translation is CASSLNSYEQYF.

The chain employs TRBV28 and TRBJ2-7, with 10 bases that match TRBD1. V lost 10 bases and J lost 2; bases outside the gene matches: 11. Germline loops: CDR1 MDHEN, CDR2 SYDVKM. The CDR3 length is 15 residues. The CDR3 bases are TGTGCCACCTTGGAGGGACAGGGGCTTACCTACGAGCAGTACTTC. This codes for CATLEGQGLTYEQYF. The complete variable domain, with remaining parts taken from reference TRBV28 and TRBJ2-7, reads DVKVTQSSRYLVKRTGEKVFLECVQDMDHENMFWYRQDPGLGLRLIYFSYDVKMKEKGDIPEGYSVSREKKERFSLILESASTNQTSMYLCATLEGQGLTYEQYFGPGTRLTVT.

J is TRBJ1-5 and V is TRBV28, with a possible D match to TRBD1 (6 bases). The CDR3 spans 14 residues. The V end lost 6 bases, the J end lost 4 bases, and 13 bases lay between the germline ends. In germline, CDR1 is MDHEN, CDR2 SYDVKM. This CDR3 is CASSLRDINQPQHF. CDR3 DNA sequence: TGTGCCAGCAGCCTCCGGGACATTAATCAGCCCCAGCATTTT.

The rearrangement uses TRBV12-2 and TRBJ1-5. TRBV12-2 is deemed a pseudogene. CDR3 length: 17 residues. The CDR3 region has the DNA TGTGCAAGTCGCTTAGCGCGGGAGGGGCTACGGGGTCAGCCCCAGCATTTT. Its protein product is CASRLAREGLRGQPQHF.

The rearrangement uses TRBV7-2 and TRBJ2-6; D gene ambiguous. The V gene lost 2 bases and the J gene lost 4 bases, with 6 bases spanning the gap. The germline V gene has CDR1 SGHTA and CDR2 FQGNSA. This CDR3 region has 14 residues. The CDR3: CASSLNPGANVLTF. The CDR3 nucleotides are TGTGCCAGCAGCTTAAACCCAGGGGCCAACGTCCTGACTTTC.

The chain employs TRBV27 and TRBJ1-4; D is uncertain. CDR3 length: 15 amino acids. V was trimmed by 0 bases and J by 6 bases, leaving 11 bases between them. CDR1 is MNHEY and CDR2 is SMNVEV in the germline V gene (reference sequence). CDR3 nucleotides: TGTGCCAGCAGTTTATCAACGGGCGGTTATGAAAAACTGTTTTTT. This gives the protein CASSLSTGGYEKLFF. Full variable domain (remainder filled in from reference TRBV27 and TRBJ1-4): EAQVTQNPRYLITVTGKKLTVTCSQNMNHEYMSWYRQDPGLGLRQIYYSMNVEVTDKGDVPEGYKVSRKEKRNFPLILESPSPNQTSLYFCASSLSTGGYEKLFFGSGTQLSVL.

This chain links TRBV4-2 with TRBJ2-5; unclear D gene. V lost 0 bases to trimming and J lost 2 bases, with 7 bases between them. The CDR3 is made up of 14 amino acids. The germline CDR1 and CDR2 sequences are LGHNA and YNFKEQ. The CDR3 is CASSQEGAQETQYF. The CDR3 coding sequence is TGTGCCAGCAGCCAAGAAGGCGCGCAAGAGACCCAGTACTTC.

V and J are TRBV7-8 and TRBJ1-3; D gene ambiguous. CDR1 and CDR2 (germline): SGHVS, FQNEAQ. V gave up 5 bases and J gave up 4 bases, with 12 bases separating them. The CDR3 length is 14 residues. The CDR3 here is CASSRAGTGNTIYF. CDR3 nucleotides: TGTGCCAGCAGCCGAGCGGGCACCGGAAACACCATATATTTT.

The V call is TRBV9, the J call TRBJ1-3; no clear D gene. The ends were cut back, 4 bases at V and 2 bases at J, with 13 bases in the middle. The CDR3 consists of 15 residues. The germline V gene encodes CDR1 SGDLS and CDR2 YYNGEE. The CDR3 nucleotides are TGTGCCAGCAGCCCGAGTCCCAGCACTGGAAACACCATATATTTT. This codes for CASSPSPSTGNTIYF.

The chain recombines TRBV3-1 (or the pseudogene TRBV3-2) with TRBJ2-2; tentatively, D is TRBD1 (5 bases). The CDR3 contains 14 residues. Trimming left V 4 bases short and J 6 bases short, with 12 bases between. The germline V gene encodes CDR1 LGHDT and CDR2 YNNKEL (reference sequence). CDR3 residues: CASSLKGASGELFF. The CDR3 DNA sequence: TGTGCCAGCAGCCTCAAAGGGGCCTCCGGGGAGCTGTTTTTT.

The chain employs TRBV9 and TRBJ2-5, with D tentatively TRBD2 (6 bases). The length of the CDR3 is 13 residues. CDR1 SGDLS and CDR2 YYNGEE come from the germline V gene. Trimming stripped 5 bases from V and 2 bases from J, with 10 bases between. The CDR3 DNA follows: TGTGCCAGCAGTGGGACTTCGCAAGAGACCCAGTACTTC. Encoded protein: CASSGTSQETQYF.

The chain employs TRBV7-2 and TRBJ2-7; D is unclear. The V and J ends lost 4 bases and 5 bases respectively, with 12 bases between them. From germline, CDR1 is SGHTA and CDR2 FQGNSA. This CDR3 has 13 residues. The CDR3: CASSSNGPDEQYF. The CDR3, as DNA: TGTGCCAGCAGCTCTAACGGGCCCGACGAGCAGTACTTC. Filled out from reference TRBV7-2 and TRBJ2-7, the complete variable domain reads GAGVSQSPSNKVTEKGKDVELRCDPISGHTALYWYRQSLGQGLEFLIYFQGNSAPDKSGLPSDRFSAERTGGSVSTLTIQRTQQEDSAVYLCASSSNGPDEQYFGPGTRLTVT.

CDR3 in amino acids: CASSLGGPVSTGELFF. The CDR3, as DNA: TGTGCCAGCAGCTTAGGGGGACCGGTGAGCACCGGGGAGCTGTTTTTT. V usage is TRBV7-2 and J usage is TRBJ2-2; either TRBD1 or TRBD2 may fit D (5 bases each). The CDR3 runs to 16 residues. Germline CDR1 reads SGHTA; CDR2 reads FQGNSA. V lost 1 base and J lost 4, with 13 bases in between.

The V call is TRBV28, the J call TRBJ1-4, with D perhaps TRBD1 (5 bases). Germline V lookup: CDR1 MDHEN, CDR2 SYDVKM. The germline V and J ends were trimmed by 7 bases and 0 bases, with 15 bases remaining between them. The CDR3 contains 16 residues. The DNA of the CDR3 is TGTGCCAGCACCCTGGGGACGTCGGCAACTAATGAAAAACTGTTTTTT. Protein product: CASTLGTSATNEKLFF.

V gene TRBV6-5 combines with J gene TRBJ2-7; a weak D match, TRBD2 (6 bases). V lost 2 bases to trimming and J lost 2 bases, with 13 bases between them. Germline CDR1 MNHEY, CDR2 SVGAGI. The CDR3 is 15 amino acids. Here the CDR3 reads CASSYLLGRPYEQYF. Written as DNA, the CDR3 is TGTGCCAGCAGTTACCTCCTAGGGAGGCCCTACGAGCAGTACTTC.

The chain employs TRBV27 and TRBJ2-7; D is uncertain. Germline V gives CDR1 MNHEY, CDR2 SMNVEV (reference sequence). CDR3 length: 14 residues. Trimming removed 0 bases at V and 2 bases at J, with 8 bases between. DNA for the CDR3: TGTGCCAGCAGTTTATCGAGACAAGCCTACGAGCAGTACTTC. This gives the protein CASSLSRQAYEQYF.

V gene TRBV14 combines with J gene TRBJ1-5; D remains unclear. The CDR3 totals 13 residues. The germline V and J ends were trimmed by 0 bases and 2 bases, with 2 bases remaining between them. Per the germline V gene, CDR1 is SGHDN and CDR2 is FVKESK. This CDR3 reads CASSQDRNQPQHF. CDR3 sequence (DNA): TGTGCCAGCAGCCAAGACCGCAATCAGCCCCAGCATTTT.

The rearrangement joins TRBV5-1 to TRBJ1-1, with TRBD1 as a possible D gene (5 bases). Trimming took 7 bases from V and 6 from J, leaving 16 bases between them. This CDR3 region has 13 residues. Germline-derived CDR1 and CDR2 are SGHRS and YFSETQ. The CDR3 reads CASSRDWSSEAFF. Here the CDR3 DNA reads TGCGCCAGCTCCCGGGACTGGTCCTCTGAAGCTTTCTTT.